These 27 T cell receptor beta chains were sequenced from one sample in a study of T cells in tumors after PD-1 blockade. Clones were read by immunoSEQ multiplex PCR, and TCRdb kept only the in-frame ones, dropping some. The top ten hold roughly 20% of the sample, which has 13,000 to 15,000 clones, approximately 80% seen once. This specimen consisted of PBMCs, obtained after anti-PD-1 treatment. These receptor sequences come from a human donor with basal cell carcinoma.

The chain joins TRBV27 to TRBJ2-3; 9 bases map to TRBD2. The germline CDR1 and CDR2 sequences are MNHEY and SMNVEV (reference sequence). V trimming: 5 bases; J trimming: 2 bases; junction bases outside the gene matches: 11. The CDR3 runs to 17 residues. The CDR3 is CASSRRAGTSSTDTQYF. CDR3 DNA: TGTGCCAGCAGTCGGAGGGCCGGGACTAGCTCCACAGATACGCAGTATTTT.

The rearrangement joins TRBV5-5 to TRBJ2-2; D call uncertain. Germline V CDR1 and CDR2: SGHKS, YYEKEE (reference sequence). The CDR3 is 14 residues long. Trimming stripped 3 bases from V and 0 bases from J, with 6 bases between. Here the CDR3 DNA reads TGTGCCAGCAGCTACCTAGCGAACACCGGGGAGCTGTTTTTT. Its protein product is CASSYLANTGELFF.

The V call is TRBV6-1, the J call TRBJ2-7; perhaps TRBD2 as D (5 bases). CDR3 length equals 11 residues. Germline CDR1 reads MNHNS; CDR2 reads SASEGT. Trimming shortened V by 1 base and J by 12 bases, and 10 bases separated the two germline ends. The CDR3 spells CASSEVGVGYF. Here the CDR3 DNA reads TGTGCCAGCAGTGAAGTGGGAGTAGGGTACTTC.

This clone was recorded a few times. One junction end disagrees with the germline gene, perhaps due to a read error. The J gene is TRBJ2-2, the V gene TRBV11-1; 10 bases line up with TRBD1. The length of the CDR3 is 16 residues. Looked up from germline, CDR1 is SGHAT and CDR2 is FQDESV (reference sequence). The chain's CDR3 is CASSKGTGAGTGELFF. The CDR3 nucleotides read TGTGCCAGCAGCAAGGGGACAGGGGCGGGCACCGGTGAGCTGTTTTTT. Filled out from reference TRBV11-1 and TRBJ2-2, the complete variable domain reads EAEVAQSPRYKITEKSQAVAFWCDPISGHATLYWYRQILGQGPELLVQFQDESVVDDSQLPKDRFSAERLKGVDSTLKIQPAELGDSAMYLCASSKGTGAGTGELFFGEGSRLTVL.

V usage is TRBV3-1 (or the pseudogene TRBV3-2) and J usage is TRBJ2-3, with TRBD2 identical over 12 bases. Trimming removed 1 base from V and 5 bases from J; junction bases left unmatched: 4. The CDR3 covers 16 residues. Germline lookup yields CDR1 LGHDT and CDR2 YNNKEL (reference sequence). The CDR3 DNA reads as TGTGCCAGCAGCCAAGGACTAGCGGGAGCCGGAGATACGCAGTATTTT. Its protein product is CASSQGLAGAGDTQYF.

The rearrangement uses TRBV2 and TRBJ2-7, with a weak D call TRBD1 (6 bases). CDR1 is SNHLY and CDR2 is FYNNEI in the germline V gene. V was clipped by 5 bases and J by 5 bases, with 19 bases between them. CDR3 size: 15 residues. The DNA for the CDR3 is TGTGCCAGCAGTTTACGGACAGAGGGAGTCCACGAGCAGTACTTC. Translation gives CASSLRTEGVHEQYF. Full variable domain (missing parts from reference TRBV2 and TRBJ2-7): EPEVTQTPSHQVTQMGQEVILRCVPISNHLYFYWYRQILGQKVEFLVSFYNNEISEKSEIFDDQFSVERPDGSNFTLKIRSTKLEDSAMYFCASSLRTEGVHEQYFGPGTRLTVT.

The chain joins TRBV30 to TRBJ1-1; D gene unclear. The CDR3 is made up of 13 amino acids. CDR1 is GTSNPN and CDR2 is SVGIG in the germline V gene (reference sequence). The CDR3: CMSVRSMNTEAFF. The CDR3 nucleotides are TGTATGTCTGTCAGGTCAATGAACACTGAAGCTTTCTTT.

DNA for the CDR3: TGTGCCAGCAGTTCAGGGTACAATGAGCAGTTCTTC. Residues: CASSSGYNEQFF. The V gene is TRBV12-3 or TRBV12-4, the J gene TRBJ2-1; tentative D call: TRBD1 (5 bases). Between the trimmed V and J ends, which lost 4 bases and 4 bases, there was a span of 5 bases. This CDR3 region has 12 residues.

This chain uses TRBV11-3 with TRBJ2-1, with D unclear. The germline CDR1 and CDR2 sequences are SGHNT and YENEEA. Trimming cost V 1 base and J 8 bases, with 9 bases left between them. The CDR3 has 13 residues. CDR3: CASSLAGSHEQFF. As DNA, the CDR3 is TGTGCCAGCAGCTTAGCCGGCAGTCATGAGCAGTTCTTC.

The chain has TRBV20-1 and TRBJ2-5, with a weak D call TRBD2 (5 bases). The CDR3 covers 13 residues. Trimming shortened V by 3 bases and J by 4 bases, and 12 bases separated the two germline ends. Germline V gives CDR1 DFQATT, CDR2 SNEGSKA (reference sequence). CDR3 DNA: TGCAGTGCTAGTCGGGGAACGGGAGAGACCCAGTACTTC. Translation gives CSASRGTGETQYF.

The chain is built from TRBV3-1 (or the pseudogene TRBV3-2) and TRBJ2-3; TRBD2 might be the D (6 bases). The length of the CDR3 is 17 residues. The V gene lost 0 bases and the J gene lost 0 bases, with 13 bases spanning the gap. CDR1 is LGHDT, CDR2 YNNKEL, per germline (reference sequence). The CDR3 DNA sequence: TGTGCCAGCAGCCAAGATCTCCTAGCGCCAAGCACAGATACGCAGTATTTT. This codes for CASSQDLLAPSTDTQYF.

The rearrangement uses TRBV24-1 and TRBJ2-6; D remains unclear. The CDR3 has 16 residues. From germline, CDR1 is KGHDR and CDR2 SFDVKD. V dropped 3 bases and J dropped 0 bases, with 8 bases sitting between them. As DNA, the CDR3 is TGTGCCACCAGTGATGTTTCTATCTCTGGGGCCAACGTCCTGACTTTC. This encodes CATSDVSISGANVLTF.

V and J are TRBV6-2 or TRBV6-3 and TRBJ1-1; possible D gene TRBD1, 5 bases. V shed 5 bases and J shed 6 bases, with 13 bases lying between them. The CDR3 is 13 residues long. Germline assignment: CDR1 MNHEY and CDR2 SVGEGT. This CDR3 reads CASSGQGLAEAFF. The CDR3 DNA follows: TGTGCCAGCAGTGGCCAGGGTTTGGCTGAAGCTTTCTTT.

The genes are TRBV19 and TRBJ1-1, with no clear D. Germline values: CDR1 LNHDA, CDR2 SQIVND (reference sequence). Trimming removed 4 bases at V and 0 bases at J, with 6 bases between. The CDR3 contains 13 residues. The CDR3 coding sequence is TGTGCCAGTAGTAGCGGGGTGAACACTGAAGCTTTCTTT. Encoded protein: CASSSGVNTEAFF.

This CDR3 reads CASSVNNEKLFF. The CDR3 DNA is TGTGCCAGTAGTGTAAATAATGAAAAACTGTTTTTT. The chain carries TRBV19 and TRBJ1-4; no firm D call. The CDR3 contains 12 residues. V lost 5 bases and J lost 4, with 5 bases in between. Germline CDR1 and CDR2: LNHDA and SQIVND (reference sequence).

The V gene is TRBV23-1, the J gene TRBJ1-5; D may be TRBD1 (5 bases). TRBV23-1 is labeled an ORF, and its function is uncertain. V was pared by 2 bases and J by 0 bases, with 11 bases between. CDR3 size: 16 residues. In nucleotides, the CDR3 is TGCGCCAGCAGTCAACTCCAGGGAAATAGCAATCAGCCCCAGCATTTT. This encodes CASSQLQGNSNQPQHF.

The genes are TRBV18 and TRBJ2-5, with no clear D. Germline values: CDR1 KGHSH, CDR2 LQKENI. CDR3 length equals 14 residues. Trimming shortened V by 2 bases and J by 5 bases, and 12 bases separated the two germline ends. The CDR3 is CASSPFPGPETQYF. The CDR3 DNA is TGTGCCAGCTCACCATTCCCGGGCCCGGAGACCCAGTACTTC.

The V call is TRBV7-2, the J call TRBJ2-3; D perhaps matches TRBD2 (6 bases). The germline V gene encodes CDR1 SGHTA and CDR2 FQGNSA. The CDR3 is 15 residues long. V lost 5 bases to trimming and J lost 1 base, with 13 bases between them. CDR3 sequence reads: CASSQIGGGTDTQYF. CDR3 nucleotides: TGTGCCAGCAGCCAAATAGGAGGGGGCACAGATACGCAGTATTTT. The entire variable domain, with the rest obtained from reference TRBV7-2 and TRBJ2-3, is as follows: GAGVSQSPSNKVTEKGKDVELRCDPISGHTALYWYRQSLGQGLEFLIYFQGNSAPDKSGLPSDRFSAERTGGSVSTLTIQRTQQEDSAVYLCASSQIGGGTDTQYFGPGTRLTVL.

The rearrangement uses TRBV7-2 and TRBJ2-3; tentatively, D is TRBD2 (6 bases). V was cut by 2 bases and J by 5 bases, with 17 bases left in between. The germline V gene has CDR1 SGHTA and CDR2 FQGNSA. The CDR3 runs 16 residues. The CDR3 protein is CASSLRGGGAGDTQYF. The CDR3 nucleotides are TGTGCCAGCAGCTTACGTGGCGGAGGGGCCGGAGATACGCAGTATTTT.

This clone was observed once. The CDR3 spells CASRAVGGNTEAFF. The CDR3 coding sequence is TGTGCCAGCAGAGCGGTAGGGGGGAACACTGAAGCTTTCTTT. The chain joins TRBV6-5 to TRBJ1-1, with D perhaps matching TRBD1 (6 bases). Germline CDR1 MNHEY, CDR2 SVGAGI. With 6 bases removed from V and 1 base from J, the gap between germline ends came to 12 bases. This CDR3 contains 14 residues.

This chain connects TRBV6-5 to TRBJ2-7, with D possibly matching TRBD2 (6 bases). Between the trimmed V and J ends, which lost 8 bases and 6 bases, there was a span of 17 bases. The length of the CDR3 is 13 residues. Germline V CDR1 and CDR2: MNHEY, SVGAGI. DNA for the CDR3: TGTGCCAGCGGAGGGACGCCAAGGAGCGAGCAGTACTTC. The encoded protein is CASGGTPRSEQYF.

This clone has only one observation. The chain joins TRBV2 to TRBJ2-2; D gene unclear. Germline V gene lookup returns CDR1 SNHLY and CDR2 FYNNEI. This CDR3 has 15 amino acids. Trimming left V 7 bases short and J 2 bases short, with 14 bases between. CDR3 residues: CASNERTANTGELFF. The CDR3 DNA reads TGTGCCAGCAACGAAAGGACGGCAAACACCGGGGAGCTGTTTTTT.

CDR3 sequence (DNA): TGCGCCAGCAGTCACAGGGGCCACAATGAGCAGTTCTTC. This translates into CASSHRGHNEQFF. V is TRBV23-1 and J is TRBJ2-1, with D possibly being TRBD1 (6 bases). TRBV23-1 is annotated as an ORF whose role is uncertain. Trimming removed 3 bases from V and 5 bases from J, with 8 bases in between. This CDR3 spans 13 amino acids.

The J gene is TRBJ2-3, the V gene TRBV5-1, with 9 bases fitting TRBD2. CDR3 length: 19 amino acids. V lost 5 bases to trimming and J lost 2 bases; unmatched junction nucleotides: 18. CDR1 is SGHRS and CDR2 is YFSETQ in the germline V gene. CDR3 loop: CASRPTGRWREGLTDTQYF. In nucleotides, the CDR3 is TGCGCCAGCAGACCGACAGGGCGTTGGCGGGAGGGCCTCACAGATACGCAGTATTTT.

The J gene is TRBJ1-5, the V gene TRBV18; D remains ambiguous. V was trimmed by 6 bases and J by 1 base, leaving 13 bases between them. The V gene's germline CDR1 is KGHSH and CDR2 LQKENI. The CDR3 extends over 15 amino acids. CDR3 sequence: CASSALRESNQPQHF. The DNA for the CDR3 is TGTGCCAGCTCGGCTTTGAGGGAGAGCAATCAGCCCCAGCATTTT.

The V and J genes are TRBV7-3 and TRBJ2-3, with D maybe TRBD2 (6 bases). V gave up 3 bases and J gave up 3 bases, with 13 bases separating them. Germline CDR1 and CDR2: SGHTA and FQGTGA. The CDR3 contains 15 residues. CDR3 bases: TGTGCCAGCAGCTTCCTCGGGAGTGTTACAGATACGCAGTATTTT. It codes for CASSFLGSVTDTQYF.

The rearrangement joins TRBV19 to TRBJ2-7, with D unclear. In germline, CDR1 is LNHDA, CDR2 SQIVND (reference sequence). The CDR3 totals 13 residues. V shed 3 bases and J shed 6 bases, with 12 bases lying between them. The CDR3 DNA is TGTGCCAGTAGTATTAGTCGGAGAGGCGAGCAGTACTTC. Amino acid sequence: CASSISRRGEQYF.